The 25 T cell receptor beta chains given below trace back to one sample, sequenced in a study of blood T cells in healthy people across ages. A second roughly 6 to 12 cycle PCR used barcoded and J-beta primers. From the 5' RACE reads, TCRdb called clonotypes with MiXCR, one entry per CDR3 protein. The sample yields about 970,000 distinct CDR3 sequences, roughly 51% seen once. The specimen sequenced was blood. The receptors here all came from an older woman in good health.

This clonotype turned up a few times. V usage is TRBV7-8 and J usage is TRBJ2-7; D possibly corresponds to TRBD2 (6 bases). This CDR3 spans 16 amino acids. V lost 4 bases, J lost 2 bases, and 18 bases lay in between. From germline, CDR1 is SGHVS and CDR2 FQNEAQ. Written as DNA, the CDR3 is TGTGCCAGCAGCTCCCCGGAGGGTAGGGTCGCCTACGAGCAGTACTTC. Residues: CASSSPEGRVAYEQYF.

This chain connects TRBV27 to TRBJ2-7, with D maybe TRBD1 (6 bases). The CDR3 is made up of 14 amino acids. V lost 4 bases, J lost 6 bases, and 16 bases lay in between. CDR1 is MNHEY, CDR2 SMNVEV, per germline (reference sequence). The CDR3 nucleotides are TGTGCCAGCAGTTCCCTCTCCACAGGGTCCGAGCAGTACTTC. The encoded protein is CASSSLSTGSEQYF.

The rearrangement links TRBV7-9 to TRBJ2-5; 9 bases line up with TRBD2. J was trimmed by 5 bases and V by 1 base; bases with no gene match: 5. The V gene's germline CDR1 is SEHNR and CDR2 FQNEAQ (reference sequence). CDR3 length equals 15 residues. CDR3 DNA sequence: TGTGCCAGCAGCTTAGGGGGACTAGCAGAGGAGACCCAGTACTTC. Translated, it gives CASSLGGLAEETQYF.

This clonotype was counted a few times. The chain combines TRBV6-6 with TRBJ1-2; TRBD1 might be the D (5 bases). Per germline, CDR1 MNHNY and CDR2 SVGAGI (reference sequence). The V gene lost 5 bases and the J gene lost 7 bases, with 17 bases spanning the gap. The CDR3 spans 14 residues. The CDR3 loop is CASSQGQSLGGYTF. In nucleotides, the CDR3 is TGTGCCAGCAGTCAAGGACAATCCCTCGGTGGCTACACCTTC.

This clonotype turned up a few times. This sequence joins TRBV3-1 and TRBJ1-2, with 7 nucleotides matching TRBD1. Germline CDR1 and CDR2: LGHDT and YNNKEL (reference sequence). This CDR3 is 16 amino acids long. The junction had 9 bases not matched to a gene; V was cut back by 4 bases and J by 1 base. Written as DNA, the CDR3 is TGTGCCAGCAGCCCCTTGGACAGGTCAAGTAACTATGGCTACACCTTC. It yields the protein CASSPLDRSSNYGYTF.

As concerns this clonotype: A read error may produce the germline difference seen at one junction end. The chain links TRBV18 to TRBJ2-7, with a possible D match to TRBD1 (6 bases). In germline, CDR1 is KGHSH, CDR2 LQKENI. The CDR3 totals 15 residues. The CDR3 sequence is CASSAPGQPSYEQYF. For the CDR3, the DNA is TGTGCCAGCTCAGCACCGGGACAACCCTCCTACGAGCAGTACTTC.

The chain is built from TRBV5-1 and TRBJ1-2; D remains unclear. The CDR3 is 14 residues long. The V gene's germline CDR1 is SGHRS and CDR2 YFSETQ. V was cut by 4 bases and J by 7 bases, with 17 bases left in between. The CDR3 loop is CASSQGISVFGYTF. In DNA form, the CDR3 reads TGCGCCAGCAGCCAAGGAATCTCGGTGTTTGGCTACACCTTC.

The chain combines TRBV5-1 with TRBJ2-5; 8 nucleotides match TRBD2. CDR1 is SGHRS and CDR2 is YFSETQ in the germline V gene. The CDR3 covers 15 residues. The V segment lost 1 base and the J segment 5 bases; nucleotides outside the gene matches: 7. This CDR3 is CASSLRSGRVETQYF. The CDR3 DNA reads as TGCGCCAGCAGCTTGCGGAGCGGGAGAGTGGAGACCCAGTACTTC.

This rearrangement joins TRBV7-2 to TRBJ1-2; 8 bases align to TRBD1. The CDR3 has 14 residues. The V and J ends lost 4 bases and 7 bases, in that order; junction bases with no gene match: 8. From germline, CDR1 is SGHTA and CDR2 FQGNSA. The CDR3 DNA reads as TGTGCCAGCAGCTCCTACGGACAGGGACGTGGCTACACCTTC. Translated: CASSSYGQGRGYTF.

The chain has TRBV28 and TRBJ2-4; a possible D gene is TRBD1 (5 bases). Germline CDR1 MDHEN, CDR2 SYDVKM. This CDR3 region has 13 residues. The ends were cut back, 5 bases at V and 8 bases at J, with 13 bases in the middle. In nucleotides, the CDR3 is TGTGCCAGCAGTCCAGGGTTAAACGACATTCAGTACTTC. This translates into CASSPGLNDIQYF.

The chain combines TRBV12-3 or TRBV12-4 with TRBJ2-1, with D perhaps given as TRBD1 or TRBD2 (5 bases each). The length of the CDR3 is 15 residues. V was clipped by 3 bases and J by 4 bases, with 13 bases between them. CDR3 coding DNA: TGTGCCAGCAGTTTCAGGGACCCGACGTACAATGAGCAGTTCTTC. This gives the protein CASSFRDPTYNEQFF.

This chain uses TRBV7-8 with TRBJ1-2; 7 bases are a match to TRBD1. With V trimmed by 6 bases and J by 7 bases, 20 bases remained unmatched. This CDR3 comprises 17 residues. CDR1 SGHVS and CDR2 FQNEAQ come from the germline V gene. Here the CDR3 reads CASSSSTRGQRICGYTF. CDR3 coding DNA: TGTGCCAGCAGTTCGAGTACCCGGGGACAGAGAATCTGTGGCTACACCTTC.

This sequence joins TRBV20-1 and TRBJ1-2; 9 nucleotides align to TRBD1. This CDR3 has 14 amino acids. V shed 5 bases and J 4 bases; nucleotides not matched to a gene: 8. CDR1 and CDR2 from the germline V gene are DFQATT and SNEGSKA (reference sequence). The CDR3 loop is CSASGQGIGYGYTF. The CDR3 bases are TGCAGTGCTTCTGGACAGGGGATCGGCTATGGCTACACCTTC.

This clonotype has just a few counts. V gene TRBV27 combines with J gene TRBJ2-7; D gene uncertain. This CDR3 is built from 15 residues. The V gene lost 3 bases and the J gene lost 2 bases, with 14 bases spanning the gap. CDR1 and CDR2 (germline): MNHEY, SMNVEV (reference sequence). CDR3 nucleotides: TGTGCCAGCAGTTTCCGCCTTTTAGGCCCCTACGAGCAGTACTTC. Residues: CASSFRLLGPYEQYF.

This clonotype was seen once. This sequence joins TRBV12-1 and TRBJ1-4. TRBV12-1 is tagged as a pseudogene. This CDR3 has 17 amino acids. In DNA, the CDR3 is TGTGCCAGCATTGGCGGGACCTCCACCTATGTTAATGAAAAACTGTTTTTT. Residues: CASIGGTSTYVNEKLFF.

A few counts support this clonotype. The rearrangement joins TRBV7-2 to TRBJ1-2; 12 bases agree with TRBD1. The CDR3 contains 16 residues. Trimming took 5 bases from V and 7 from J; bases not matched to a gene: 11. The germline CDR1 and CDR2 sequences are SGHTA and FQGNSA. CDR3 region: CASSPARDRGLSGYTF. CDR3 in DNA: TGTGCCAGCAGCCCAGCTCGGGACAGGGGGCTTAGTGGCTACACCTTC.

Here the CDR3 DNA reads TGTGCCAGCAGTCCCCACCCGGAGACCCAGTACTTC. It yields the protein CASSPHPETQYF. The chain recombines TRBV6-6 with TRBJ2-7; no clear D. TRBJ2-5 matches the DNA end more closely, so the J call is doubtful. The germline CDR1 and CDR2 sequences are MNHNY and SVGAGI (reference sequence). This CDR3 comprises 12 residues.

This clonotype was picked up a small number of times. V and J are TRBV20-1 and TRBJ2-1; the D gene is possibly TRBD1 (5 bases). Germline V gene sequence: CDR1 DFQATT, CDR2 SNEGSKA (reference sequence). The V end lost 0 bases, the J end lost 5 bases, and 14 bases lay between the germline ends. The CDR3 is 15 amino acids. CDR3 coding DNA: TGCAGTGCTAGAGATGTGGGGCTAGTTGACAATGAGCAGTTCTTC. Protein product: CSARDVGLVDNEQFF.

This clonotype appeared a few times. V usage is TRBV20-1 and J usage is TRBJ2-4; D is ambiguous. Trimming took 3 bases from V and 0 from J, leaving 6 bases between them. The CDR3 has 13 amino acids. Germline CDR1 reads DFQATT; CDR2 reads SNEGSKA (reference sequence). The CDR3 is CSARGIAKNIQYF. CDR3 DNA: TGCAGTGCTAGGGGCATAGCCAAAAACATTCAGTACTTC.

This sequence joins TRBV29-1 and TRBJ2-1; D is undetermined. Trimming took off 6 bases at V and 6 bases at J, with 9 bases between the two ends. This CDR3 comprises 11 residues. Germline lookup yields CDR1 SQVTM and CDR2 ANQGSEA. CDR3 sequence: CSVRWGNEQFF. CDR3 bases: TGCAGCGTGCGATGGGGCAATGAGCAGTTCTTC.

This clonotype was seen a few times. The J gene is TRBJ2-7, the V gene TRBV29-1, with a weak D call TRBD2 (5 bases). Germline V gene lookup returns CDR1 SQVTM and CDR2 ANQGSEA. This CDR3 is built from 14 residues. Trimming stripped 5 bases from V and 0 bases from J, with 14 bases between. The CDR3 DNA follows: TGCAGCGTTTCGGGTGGCGGGTACTCCTACGAGCAGTACTTC. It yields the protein CSVSGGGYSYEQYF.

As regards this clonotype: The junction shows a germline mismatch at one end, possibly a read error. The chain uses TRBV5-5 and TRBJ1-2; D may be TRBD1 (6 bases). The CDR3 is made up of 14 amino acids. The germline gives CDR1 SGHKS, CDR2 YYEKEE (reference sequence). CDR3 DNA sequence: TGTGCCAACAGCCAAACAGGGACTAACTATGGCTACACCTTC. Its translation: CANSQTGTNYGYTF.

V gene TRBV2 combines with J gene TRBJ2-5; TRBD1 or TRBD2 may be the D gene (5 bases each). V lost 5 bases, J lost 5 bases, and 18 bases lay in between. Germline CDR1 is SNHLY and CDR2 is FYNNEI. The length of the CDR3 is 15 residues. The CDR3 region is CASSRPVVGDETQYF. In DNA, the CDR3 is TGTGCCAGCAGTAGGCCGGTCGTTGGGGACGAGACCCAGTACTTC.

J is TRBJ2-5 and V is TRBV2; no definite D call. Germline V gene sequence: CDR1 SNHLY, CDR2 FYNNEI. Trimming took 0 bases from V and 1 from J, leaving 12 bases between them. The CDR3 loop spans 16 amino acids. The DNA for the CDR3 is TGTGCCAGCAGTGAAGCAGTAGCTACTCCCCAAGAGACCCAGTACTTC. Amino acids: CASSEAVATPQETQYF.

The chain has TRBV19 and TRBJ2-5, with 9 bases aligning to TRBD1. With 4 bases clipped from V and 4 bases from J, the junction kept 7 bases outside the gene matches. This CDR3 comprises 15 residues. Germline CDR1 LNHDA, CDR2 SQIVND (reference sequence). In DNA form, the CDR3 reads TGTGCCAGTAGTACCAAACAGGGGGCAGGAGAGACCCAGTACTTC. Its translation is CASSTKQGAGETQYF.